This is a list of T cell receptor beta chains from one sample in a study of T cells in Graves' hyperthyroidism and ophthalmopathy. Each CDR3 protein is one row after TCRdb ran MiXCR on the multiplex PCR reads. The repertoire holds 350,000 to 450,000 distinct CDR3 sequences, with more than 13% as singletons. Sequencing input: blood. The receptors shown here come from a man between 45 and 60 years old with Graves' ophthalmopathy. The conserved cysteine and the conserved F or W are not part of the CDR3 here. Each record gives: CDR3 protein, V gene, J gene.

CDR3: ASRLGDNEQF
V: TRBV5-1
J: TRBJ2-1

CDR3: SARMAKSNQPQH
V: TRBV20-1
J: TRBJ1-5

CDR3: SARDRTGRNTEAF
V: TRBV20-1
J: TRBJ1-1

CDR3: ATGHANVNEQF
V: TRBV5-1
J: TRBJ2-1

CDR3: SAIIRGKGAQY
V: TRBV20-1
J: TRBJ2-5

CDR3: ASSQAANTGELF
V: TRBV3-1
J: TRBJ2-2

CDR3: ASKPGTTSTDTQY
V: TRBV2
J: TRBJ2-3

CDR3: ASAQREGPGEQY
V: TRBV5-1
J: TRBJ2-7

CDR3: ATSPDGDRAINQPQH
V: TRBV15
J: TRBJ1-5

CDR3: ASSPTGTPANYGYT
V: TRBV6-1
J: TRBJ1-2

CDR3: ASTPSGRDNEQF
V: TRBV5-5
J: TRBJ2-1

CDR3: ASSWTGEDEQY
V: TRBV11-3
J: TRBJ2-7